The T cell receptor beta chain under discussion was sequenced for a study of post-analysis software for immune sequencing data. Across the whole study: Recorded disease courses covered relapsing-remitting, secondary progressive and progressive-relapsing multiple sclerosis. Some patients had no subtype annotation. Broader study findings: Patients used four to six TRBV segments, including TRBV5-6, TRBV5-1 and TRBV20-1, more often than controls. Normalized Chao1 diversity was significantly lower in multiple sclerosis patients than in controls.

Notes on this clonotype: Its target is not known.

Incorporated into the TCR beta cDNA libraries were unique molecular identifiers, which served to reduce PCR and sequencing biases. With about 0.85 to 10 million T cells as the source, hundreds of thousands of cDNA molecules resulted. TCRdb processed the PCR reads anew with MiXCR; each CDR3 protein has one entry. The table lists hundreds of thousands of distinct CDR3 sequences, 25% to 30% of them singletons. Germline-derived CDR1 and CDR2 are SEHNR and FQNEAQ (reference sequence). This CDR3 is 15 amino acids long. V was pared by 1 base and J by 5 bases, with 13 bases between. The sequence was collected from a girl aged 5 to 17 with multiple sclerosis. This chain links TRBV7-9 with TRBJ2-3; unclear D gene. Sample: blood. The CDR3 is CASSLVSWGIDTQYF. DNA of the CDR3: TGTGCCAGCAGCTTAGTATCTTGGGGTATAGATACGCAGTATTTT. Filled out from reference TRBV7-9 and TRBJ2-3, the complete variable domain reads DTGVSQNPRHKITKRGQNVTFRCDPISEHNRLYWYRQTLGQGPEFLTYFQNEAQLEKSRLLSDRFSAERPKGSFSTLEIQRTEQGDSAMYLCASSLVSWGIDTQYFGPGTRLTVL.